The clone carrying this T cell receptor (beta chain) was seen more than once but under ten times. What it recognizes is unknown. The data are from a study of T cell responses to AZD1222 COVID-19 vaccine. For the study at large: Second doses were pooled across both intervals (about 4 or about 12 weeks).

Findings and limits, study-wide: After two AZD1222 doses, spike-specific TCR breadth and depth rose versus day 0. The CD4 TCRs associated with vaccination extended across spike and predominated at 160-218 and 743-854. A reported finding is that nearly half of spike-specific TCRs target unmutated variant regions.

Clones were sequenced by immunoSEQ multiplex PCR, and TCRdb holds only the in-frame ones, with some missing. Of about 120,000 clones in the sample, about 88% are singletons; the top ten hold about 27%. V shed 6 bases and J shed 5 bases, with 13 bases lying between them. Germline V gene data show CDR1 as MRHNA and CDR2 as SNTAGT. This CDR3 region has 13 residues. This sample comprised peripheral blood, obtained on day 0 of AZD1222 vaccination. The chain combines TRBV6-4 with TRBJ1-1; maybe TRBD1 (6 bases). This clonotype was obtained from an adult in good health. The CDR3 region has the DNA TGTGCCAGCAGCAAAAACAGGGATACTGAAGCTTTCTTT. Its protein is CASSKNRDTEAFF.